This T cell receptor (beta chain) was recorded in a study of blood T cell repertoires in COVID-19. Sequencing was performed with immunoSEQ multiplex PCR; in TCRdb, only in-frame clones are kept and a portion is missing. In the table there are some 310,000 clones, nearly 90% of which are singletons. V lost 0 bases to trimming and J lost 10 bases; unmatched junction nucleotides: 7. This CDR3 has 15 amino acids. CDR1 and CDR2 from the germline V gene are LGHNA and YSLEER. The sample comprised peripheral blood. The TCR originated in a woman aged 40 to 50 with COVID-19, enrolled during active disease. The gene calls are TRBV4-3 and TRBJ2-1; TRBD2 aligns across 9 bases. This CDR3 reads CASSQENSGSFEQFF. The DNA of the CDR3 is TGCGCCAGCAGCCAAGAGAATAGCGGGAGCTTCGAGCAGTTCTTC.